A single sample is the source of the 5 T cell receptor beta chains below, sequenced in a study of beta chain features in type 1 diabetes. Study outcomes and limitations: Shortening that was moderate but significant affected the TCRB CDR3s of Type 1 diabetes patients in all four CD4+ subsets.

Their recognized antigens are unknown. Since all of the isolated RNA was reverse transcribed, expressed TCRB transcripts were what got sequenced. Only in-frame clones appear in the TCRdb table, and some are missing; sequencing was by immunoSEQ multiplex PCR. The sample consists of hundreds of thousands of clones, 11% to 15% of them appearing once. Material for sequencing was naive CD4+ T cells from blood. All receptors derive from a man aged 18 to 29 with type 1 diabetes.

The CDR3 here is CASSSTGISTDTQYF. The CDR3, as DNA: TGTGCCAGCAGCTCGACAGGAATCAGCACAGATACGCAGTATTTT. V is TRBV7-9 and J is TRBJ2-3, with D perhaps TRBD1 (6 bases). The CDR3 sequence is 15 residues long. Trimming left V 4 bases short and J 0 bases short, with 11 bases between. The germline V gene encodes CDR1 SEHNR and CDR2 FQNEAQ (reference sequence).

The table lists this clone with a few counts. The DNA for the CDR3 is TGCAGCGTTGAGCTTAGCGGGGGGCCAGGGGAGCAGTACTTC. Translated: CSVELSGGPGEQYF. The V and J genes are TRBV29-1 and TRBJ2-7; TRBD2 agrees at 10 bases. J lost 7 bases, V lost 3 bases, and 9 bases had no gene match. Germline loops: CDR1 SQVTM, CDR2 ANQGSEA. This CDR3 has 14 amino acids.

This clone appeared a few times. The V call is TRBV5-1, the J call TRBJ2-2; no reliable D call. Per the germline V gene, CDR1 is SGHRS and CDR2 is YFSETQ. Trimming shortened V by 2 bases and J by 4 bases, and 12 bases separated the two germline ends. CDR3 length equals 15 residues. The CDR3 loop is CASSFSATGTGELFF. In DNA, the CDR3 is TGCGCCAGCAGCTTCTCGGCAACTGGCACCGGGGAGCTGTTTTTT.

This clone was found a few times. The chain recombines TRBV29-1 with TRBJ2-5; TRBD1 is a possible D gene (6 bases). The ends were cut back, 5 bases at V and 11 bases at J, with 15 bases in the middle. This CDR3 region has 11 residues. Germline V gene lookup returns CDR1 SQVTM and CDR2 ANQGSEA. The CDR3 region has the DNA TGCAGCGTTAGACAACCAGGGGAGCAGTACTTC. It encodes CSVRQPGEQYF.

This clone has a handful of counts. The chain carries TRBV7-2 and TRBJ2-1; D remains ambiguous. Germline V gives CDR1 SGHTA, CDR2 FQGNSA. Deletions cut 5 bases from V and 8 bases from J, with 7 bases between. The CDR3 contains 11 residues. CDR3 protein: CASSKYHEQFF. CDR3 sequence (DNA): TGTGCCAGCAGCAAATACCATGAGCAGTTCTTC.